These T cell receptor beta chains were read from a single sample in a study of cytomegalovirus exposure and HLA in healthy donors. Produced via immunoSEQ multiplex PCR; TCRdb's table is partial and in-frame only. Of some 150,000 clones detected, about 76% appear once; the ten largest clones hold roughly 3.6%. The sample comprised PBMCs. The receptors derive from a human donor in good health. Both conserved end residues are part of each CDR3. The D gene is left open where the match is weak. Some rows have no size entry. The others give once, few or many, or a class for an expanded clone.

TRBV10-1	TRBJ2-3	.	TRBD1	CASSGQGATDTQYF	TGCGCCAGCAGTGGACAGGGGGCAACGGATACGCAGTATTTT
TRBV7-6	TRBJ2-7	once	TRBD2	CASSPRGGSGSNEQYF	TGTGCCAGCAGCCCTCGCGGGGGTTCTGGGTCTAATGAACAGTACTTC
TRBV19	TRBJ1-3	.	.	CASKTAGSGNTIYF	TGTGCCAGTAAAACGGCAGGCTCTGGAAACACCATATATTTT
TRBV5-4	TRBJ2-7	.	TRBD1	CASSPPRGQGVGEQYF	TGTGCCAGCAGCCCTCCTCGAGGACAGGGGGTTGGGGAGCAGTACTTC
TRBV4-3	TRBJ2-5	.	TRBD2	CASSPGLAGVEETQYF	TGCGCCAGCAGCCCGGGACTAGCGGGAGTTGAAGAGACCCAGTACTTC
TRBV5-1	TRBJ2-3	once	TRBD2	CASSPVTSGPTDTQYF	TGCGCCAGCAGCCCGGTGACTAGCGGTCCCACAGATACGCAGTATTTT
TRBV4-3	TRBJ2-1	.	.	CASSQDGRARDEQFF	TGCGCCAGCAGCCAAGACGGCAGGGCACGCGATGAGCAGTTCTTC
TRBV30	TRBJ1-4	.	TRBD1	CAWGFGTGREKLFF	TGTGCCTGGGGGTTCGGGACAGGTCGAGAAAAACTGTTTTTT
TRBV6-5	TRBJ1-5	.	.	CASSQGKDQPQHF	TGTGCCAGCAGTCAGGGGAAAGATCAGCCCCAGCATTTT
TRBV7-8	TRBJ1-4	.	TRBD1	CASSLQSGTAVSTNEKLFF	TGTGCCAGCAGCCTCCAGTCCGGGACAGCAGTTTCAACTAATGAAAAACTGTTTTTT
TRBV4-3	TRBJ1-5	.	.	CASSQDNSLGEGQPQHF	TGCGCCAGCAGCCAAGATAATTCCCTCGGAGAAGGACAGCCCCAGCATTTT
TRBV11-2	TRBJ2-1	.	.	CASSLDRGPSYNEQFF	TGTGCCAGCAGCTTAGATCGAGGGCCCTCCTACAATGAGCAGTTCTTC
TRBV5-8	TRBJ1-6	.	.	CASSVGRRNYNSPLHF	TGTGCCAGCAGCGTGGGACGGAGAAACTATAATTCACCCCTCCACTTT
TRBV5-6	TRBJ1-4	.	TRBD1	CASREQGNPVEKLFF	TGTGCCAGCAGGGAACAGGGGAATCCAGTCGAAAAACTGTTTTTT
TRBV19	TRBJ1-2	.	.	CASSSRPGLLYGYTF	TGTGCCAGTAGTAGCCGGCCGGGACTGCTCTATGGCTACACCTTC
TRBV18	TRBJ2-5	.	.	CASSRAGQETQYF	TGTGCCAGCTCAAGGGCAGGGCAAGAGACCCAGTACTTC
TRBV7-6	TRBJ2-6	.	.	CASSLTTGSGANVLTF	TGTGCCAGCAGCTTAACGACGGGCTCTGGGGCCAACGTCCTGACTTTC
TRBV5-1	TRBJ2-7	once	TRBD2	CASSPWTSDEQYF	TGCGCCAGCAGCCCCTGGACTAGCGACGAGCAGTACTTC
TRBV6-5	TRBJ2-2	.	TRBD2	CASSTLAGYTGELFF	TGTGCCAGCAGCACACTAGCGGGCTACACCGGGGAGCTGTTTTTT
TRBV2	TRBJ2-5	.	TRBD1	CASSEGQGGLETQYF	TGTGCCAGCAGTGAGGGACAGGGAGGTCTAGAGACCCAGTACTTC
TRBV7-9	TRBJ1-1	.	.	CASSLWERNTEAFF	TGTGCCAGCAGCTTATGGGAGAGGAACACTGAAGCTTTCTTT
TRBV6-6	TRBJ1-2	once	TRBD1	CASKEDRGRNYGYTF	TGTGCCAGCAAAGAGGACAGGGGGCGGAACTATGGCTACACCTTC
TRBV9	TRBJ2-1	.	.	CASSTRASDGEQFF	TGTGCCAGCAGCACCAGGGCTAGCGATGGTGAGCAGTTCTTC
TRBV15	TRBJ1-1	.	.	CATSRAGMNTEAFF	TGTGCCACCAGCAGGGCGGGAATGAACACTGAAGCTTTCTTT
TRBV10-2	TRBJ2-3	.	TRBD2	CATQLAGGPDTQYF	TGCGCCACCCAACTAGCGGGAGGTCCAGATACGCAGTATTTT
TRBV7-2	TRBJ2-5	.	TRBD1	CASSSDRGRETQYF	TGTGCCAGCAGCTCGGACAGGGGGCGCGAGACCCAGTACTTC
TRBV2	TRBJ2-7	.	TRBD1	CASSDPGQHPLADEQYF	TGTGCCAGCAGTGATCCGGGACAGCACCCCTTAGCTGACGAGCAGTACTTC
TRBV19	TRBJ2-5	.	TRBD2	CASSIGAGGPLETQYF	TGTGCCAGTAGTATCGGGGCGGGAGGGCCTCTGGAGACCCAGTACTTC
TRBV5-4	TRBJ1-2	.	.	CASSLGRGGDGYTF	TGTGCCAGCAGCTTGGGACGGGGGGGGGATGGCTACACCTTC
TRBV6-5	TRBJ2-7	.	.	CASSRLSGAYEQYF	TGTGCCAGCAGCAGACTCTCCGGGGCCTACGAGCAGTACTTC
TRBV2	TRBJ2-7	.	TRBD1	CASEDRQGKMHEQYF	TGTGCCAGCGAAGACCGACAGGGAAAGATGCACGAGCAGTACTTC
TRBV6-1	TRBJ1-1	.	TRBD1	CASTPRDRDDTEAFF	TGTGCCAGCACTCCAAGGGACAGGGATGACACTGAAGCTTTCTTT
TRBV28	TRBJ1-1	few	.	CASSGGQGEAFF	TGTGCCAGCAGCGGGGGGCAGGGGGAAGCTTTCTTT
TRBV5-4	TRBJ2-7	.	.	CASSLVPYEQYF	TGTGCCAGCAGTTTAGTACCCTACGAGCAGTACTTC
TRBV10-1	TRBJ2-7	.	.	CASSENLYYEQYF	TGCGCCAGCAGTGAGAACCTCTACTACGAGCAGTACTTC
TRBV27	TRBJ2-1	few	.	CASSFFAYNEQFF	TGTGCCAGCAGTTTTTTCGCCTACAATGAGCAGTTCTTC
TRBV6-5	TRBJ1-2	.	.	CASSPGGDYGYTF	TGTGCCAGCAGTCCGGGCGGGGACTATGGCTACACCTTC
TRBV7-2	TRBJ2-7	.	.	CASSLKWDTYEQYF	TGTGCCAGCAGCTTAAAATGGGACACCTACGAGCAGTACTTC
TRBV19	TRBJ2-1	.	TRBD2	CASSPGLVVGNEQFF	TGTGCCAGTAGTCCCGGACTAGTGGTTGGCAATGAGCAGTTCTTC
TRBV11-2	TRBJ1-1	.	.	CASSRRSILNTEAFF	TGTGCCAGCAGCCGTCGGTCCATTCTGAACACTGAAGCTTTCTTT
TRBV7-3	TRBJ2-7	.	.	CASSGARKYEQYF	TGTGCCAGCAGCGGGGCCCGTAAGTACGAGCAGTACTTC
TRBV7-2	TRBJ2-2	.	.	CASSRRTANTGELFF	TGTGCCAGCAGCCGCCGGACAGCCAACACCGGGGAGCTGTTTTTT
TRBV6-1	TRBJ2-5	once	TRBD2	CASSELAGEGETQYF	TGTGCCAGCAGTGAGTTAGCGGGAGAGGGGGAGACCCAGTACTTC
TRBV28	TRBJ2-1	.	.	CASSPLNEQFF	TGTGCCAGCAGTCCCCTCAATGAGCAGTTCTTC
TRBV28	TRBJ1-1	.	.	CASSLTGRGTEAFF	TGTGCCAGCAGTTTGACCGGCAGGGGAACTGAAGCTTTCTTT
TRBV10-1	TRBJ2-7	.	TRBD1	CASDPLDRAIYEQYF	TGCGCCAGCGACCCTCTGGACAGGGCAATCTACGAGCAGTACTTC
TRBV7-8	TRBJ2-3	.	TRBD2	CASSSRPTSGRHTQYF	TGTGCCAGCAGCTCCAGGCCGACTAGCGGGAGGCATACGCAGTATTTT
TRBV4-2	TRBJ1-2	.	TRBD1	CASSQETGGRPTDGYTF	TGTGCCAGCAGCCAAGAGACAGGGGGCCGCCCCACGGATGGCTACACCTTC
TRBV4-2	TRBJ2-6	.	.	CASSQGLPSGANVLTF	TGTGCCAGCAGCCAAGGACTCCCCTCTGGGGCCAACGTCCTGACTTTC
TRBV15	TRBJ2-1	.	TRBD1	CATSLGQGWDNEQFF	TGTGCCACCAGCCTCGGACAGGGCTGGGACAATGAGCAGTTCTTC
TRBV19	TRBJ2-7	few	TRBD1	CASSSQGATYEQYF	TGTGCCAGTAGTTCCCAGGGGGCAACCTACGAGCAGTACTTC
TRBV10-1	TRBJ2-7	.	TRBD1	CASSDPLGQGTHEQYF	TGCGCCAGCAGTGACCCTTTGGGACAGGGTACCCACGAGCAGTACTTC
TRBV16	TRBJ2-7	.	.	CASSQLSLSSYEQYF	TGTGCCAGCAGCCAATTGTCCCTGAGCTCCTACGAGCAGTACTTC
TRBV13	TRBJ2-1	.	TRBD2	CASSPPGLASGDEQFF	TGTGCCAGCAGCCCTCCGGGACTAGCGTCGGGGGATGAGCAGTTCTTC